By its share, the clone carrying this T cell receptor (beta chain) is medium-sized (0.01 to 0.1%). Its target is not known. These data come from a study of radiotherapy plus CTLA-4 blockade in lung cancer. About the study: 15% to 20% of enrolled patients responded objectively, and 25% to 40% had disease control. Study observations and caveats: After radiotherapy and ipilimumab, tumor-derived clones expanded in peripheral blood.

The CDR3 has 18 residues. The trim removed 9 bases at V and 0 bases at J, leaving 17 bases unmatched. Germline loops: CDR1 LNHDA, CDR2 SQIVND (reference sequence). Lung cancer patients with chemo-refractory metastatic non-small-cell disease were given focal radiation plus CTLA-4 blockade with ipilimumab. The repertoire was sequenced with immunoSEQ multiplex PCR; TCRdb's copy has only in-frame clones and lacks some. The table includes approximately 40,000 clones, 70% to 80% detected once. V is TRBV19 and J is TRBJ1-2; the match to TRBD1 covers 9 bases. This clonotype was obtained from a human donor with non-small cell lung cancer whose response to radiotherapy plus ipilimumab could not be evaluated. The sequencing here drew on peripheral blood, taken from a patient treated with radiotherapy plus ipilimumab. CDR3 DNA sequence: TGTGCCAGCGCCGCGTCCCCCGGGACAGGGCAAGCTAACTATGGCTACACCTTC. Protein sequence: CASAASPGTGQANYGYTF.